This TCR beta chain came from a study of blood T cell repertoires in COVID-19. Germline loops: CDR1 SGHTA, CDR2 FQGNSA. CDR3 length: 15 amino acids. V was cut by 1 base and J by 1 base, with 10 bases left in between. The data were produced by immunoSEQ multiplex PCR, yet TCRdb's version contains in-frame clones alone and is incomplete. The sample shows hundreds of thousands of clones, under 95% of them seen only once. The sample taken for sequencing was peripheral blood. This TCR came from a young woman who had recovered from COVID-19. The chain carries TRBV7-2 and TRBJ2-5; tentatively, D is TRBD2 (6 bases). CDR3 amino acids: CASSLGGIPQETQYF. The CDR3, as DNA: TGTGCCAGCAGCTTAGGCGGGATTCCCCAAGAGACCCAGTACTTC.